This section outlines one T cell receptor (beta chain) sequence together with its context. The target antigen is unknown. The sample has other DNA sequences that encode this CDR3 too. This sample was taken from a study of shared clonotypes between healthy human individuals. Regarding the study as a whole: Memory subsets had estimated richness that was generally smaller than that of naive subsets. Clonotype sharing among donors likely depends on sequencing depth.

It was into CD45RA+ naive and CD45RA-negative memory subsets that the CD4+ cells were split. TCRdb's copy holds only in-frame clones and misses some; the assay was immunoSEQ multiplex PCR. The sample holds around 1.4 million clones, about 98.5% seen once. The trim removed 0 bases at V and 7 bases at J, leaving 7 bases unmatched. This CDR3 spans 15 amino acids. The germline V gene has CDR1 SGHRS and CDR2 YFSETQ. Sequencing was done on a sample of naive CD4+ T cells sorted from blood. Subset reported: CD45RA+ positively selected. This TCR was sampled from a man younger than 40 in good health. The rearrangement joins TRBV5-1 to TRBJ2-1; 7 nucleotides match TRBD2. CDR3 protein: CASSLGSGVVNEQFF. The CDR3 DNA sequence: TGCGCCAGCAGCTTGGGAAGCGGGGTTGTAAATGAGCAGTTCTTC. Full variable domain (missing parts from reference TRBV5-1 and TRBJ2-1): KAGVTQTPRYLIKTRGQQVTLSCSPISGHRSVSWYQQTPGQGLQFLFEYFSETQRNKGNFPGRFSGRQFSNSRSEMNVSTLELGDSALYLCASSLGSGVVNEQFFGPGTRLTVL.